The TCR beta chain described here comes from a study of early T cells in non-severe SARS-CoV-2 infection. Regarding the study as a whole: There was a bias toward anti-spike CD8 responses in VDJdb matching, which missed private and CD4 specificities.

Comments on this clonotype: Its antigen is not known.

Germline assignment: CDR1 SGHDT and CDR2 YYEEEE. With V trimmed by 2 bases and J by 8 bases, 11 bases remained unmatched. This CDR3 is 15 amino acids long. Unique molecular identifiers (one per individual cDNA molecule) were attached. TCRdb re-called the 5' RACE reads through MiXCR, storing one row per CDR3 protein. This sample has roughly 60,000 distinct CDR3 sequences, with about 7.7% found just once. The chain employs TRBV5-6 and TRBJ1-2, with 8 bases aligning to TRBD1. Specimen: whole blood. The origin of this receptor is an adult who was a healthcare worker with PCR-confirmed SARS-CoV-2 infection or an uninfected control (not recorded which). CDR3 region: CASSFGQGAPGGYTF. The CDR3 DNA reads TGTGCCAGCAGCTTCGGTCAGGGGGCGCCGGGAGGCTACACCTTC.